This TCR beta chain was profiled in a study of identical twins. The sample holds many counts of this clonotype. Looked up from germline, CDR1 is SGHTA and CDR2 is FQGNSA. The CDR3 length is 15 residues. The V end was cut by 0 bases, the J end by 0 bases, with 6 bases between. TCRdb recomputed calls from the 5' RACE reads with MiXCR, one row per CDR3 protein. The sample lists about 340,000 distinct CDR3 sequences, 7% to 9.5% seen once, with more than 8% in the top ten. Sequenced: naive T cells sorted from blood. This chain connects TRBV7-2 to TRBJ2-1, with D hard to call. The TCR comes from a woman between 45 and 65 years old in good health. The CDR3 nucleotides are TGTGCCAGCAGCTTAGCGGTCGGCTCCTACAATGAGCAGTTCTTC. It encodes CASSLAVGSYNEQFF.